Listed below are T cell receptor beta chains from one sample, sequenced in a study of cytomegalovirus exposure and HLA in healthy donors. Assay used: immunoSEQ multiplex PCR; TCRdb lists only in-frame clones, some missing. The sample carries 150,000 to 200,000 clones, about four fifths recorded once. The specimen was PBMCs. These receptor sequences come from a woman in her 30s in good health and CMV-seropositive. CDR3s include the opening cysteine and the closing phenylalanine or tryptophan. D genes are given only for firm matches. A row's size may be missing; if present it is once, few, many or a size class.

d_call: TRBD1
clone_size: NA
j_call: TRBJ1-5
v_call: TRBV7-9
cdr3_aa: CASSLGTGVTNQPQHF
cdr3_nt: TGTGCCAGCAGCTTGGGCACAGGGGTTACTAATCAGCCCCAGCATTTT

d_call: NA
clone_size: NA
j_call: TRBJ1-1
v_call: TRBV6-1
cdr3_aa: CASSESFGVYAFF
cdr3_nt: TGTGCCAGCAGTGAATCTTTCGGGGTTTACGCTTTCTTT

d_call: TRBD1
clone_size: NA
j_call: TRBJ2-7
v_call: TRBV15
cdr3_aa: CATSRDRGSYEQYF
cdr3_nt: TGTGCCACCAGCAGAGACAGGGGGTCCTACGAGCAGTACTTC

d_call: NA
clone_size: NA
j_call: TRBJ2-5
v_call: TRBV11-1
cdr3_aa: CASSFARLGSGVQETQYF
cdr3_nt: TGTGCCAGCAGCTTCGCTCGATTAGGTTCGGGGGTACAAGAGACCCAGTACTTC

d_call: NA
clone_size: NA
j_call: TRBJ1-4
v_call: TRBV5-1
cdr3_aa: CASTPAGYNEKLFF
cdr3_nt: TGCGCCAGCACACCAGCGGGTTATAATGAAAAACTGTTTTTT

d_call: NA
clone_size: NA
j_call: TRBJ2-7
v_call: TRBV4-1
cdr3_aa: CASSQVPGNYEQYF
cdr3_nt: TGCGCCAGCAGCCAAGTACCAGGGAACTACGAGCAGTACTTC

d_call: NA
clone_size: NA
j_call: TRBJ2-7
v_call: TRBV5-8
cdr3_aa: CASSLSLVGGTYEQYF
cdr3_nt: TGTGCCAGCAGCTTGAGTCTAGTCGGGGGTACCTACGAGCAGTACTTC

d_call: TRBD2
clone_size: NA
j_call: TRBJ2-7
v_call: TRBV5-1
cdr3_aa: CASIETSGSIHEQYF
cdr3_nt: TGCGCCAGCATCGAGACTAGCGGGAGCATCCACGAGCAGTACTTC

d_call: TRBD2
clone_size: few
j_call: TRBJ2-2
v_call: TRBV7-6
cdr3_aa: CASSPGLAGTGELFF
cdr3_nt: TGTGCCAGCAGCCCAGGACTAGCGGGAACCGGGGAGCTGTTTTTT

d_call: TRBD1
clone_size: NA
j_call: TRBJ1-2
v_call: TRBV28
cdr3_aa: CASSSTAHRGRGGIGGYTF
cdr3_nt: TGTGCCAGCAGTTCGACCGCTCACAGGGGGCGCGGTGGTATAGGTGGCTACACCTTC

d_call: TRBD1
clone_size: NA
j_call: TRBJ1-1
v_call: TRBV18
cdr3_aa: CASSPLDRVSATEAFF
cdr3_nt: TGTGCCAGCTCACCGCTGGACAGGGTGAGTGCGACTGAAGCTTTCTTT

d_call: NA
clone_size: NA
j_call: TRBJ2-5
v_call: TRBV7-2
cdr3_aa: CASSSPGTKGTQYF
cdr3_nt: TGTGCCAGCAGCTCTCCAGGAACCAAAGGGACCCAGTACTTC

d_call: NA
clone_size: NA
j_call: TRBJ2-7
v_call: TRBV7-8
cdr3_aa: CASSLGLLSYEQYF
cdr3_nt: TGTGCCAGCAGCTTAGGACTGCTCTCCTACGAGCAGTACTTC

d_call: TRBD1
clone_size: once
j_call: TRBJ1-1
v_call: TRBV7-3
cdr3_aa: CASSPTGGTEAFF
cdr3_nt: TGTGCCAGCAGCCCGACAGGGGGCACTGAAGCTTTCTTT

d_call: NA
clone_size: few
j_call: TRBJ2-1
v_call: TRBV5-1
cdr3_aa: CASRKGRGNEQFF
cdr3_nt: TGCGCCAGCAGAAAAGGGCGGGGCAATGAGCAGTTCTTC

d_call: TRBD2
clone_size: NA
j_call: TRBJ2-2
v_call: TRBV13
cdr3_aa: CASSQTTSGSFEFGELFF
cdr3_nt: TGTGCCAGCAGCCAAACGACTAGCGGGAGTTTTGAGTTCGGGGAGCTGTTTTTT

d_call: NA
clone_size: once
j_call: TRBJ1-1
v_call: TRBV14
cdr3_aa: CASSLNGGVITEAFF
cdr3_nt: TGTGCCAGCAGCTTAAACGGGGGGGTGATCACTGAAGCTTTCTTT

d_call: TRBD1
clone_size: NA
j_call: TRBJ1-4
v_call: TRBV4-1
cdr3_aa: CASSQEQGPNEKLFF
cdr3_nt: TGCGCCAGCAGCCAAGAACAGGGGCCTAATGAAAAACTGTTTTTT

d_call: TRBD1
clone_size: few
j_call: TRBJ1-3
v_call: TRBV25-1
cdr3_aa: CASSEWTGSGNTIYF
cdr3_nt: TGTGCCAGCAGTGAGTGGACAGGCTCTGGAAACACCATATATTTT

d_call: TRBD1
clone_size: NA
j_call: TRBJ1-1
v_call: TRBV6-5
cdr3_aa: CASMDRGTEAFF
cdr3_nt: TGTGCCAGCATGGACAGGGGCACTGAAGCTTTCTTT

d_call: TRBD1
clone_size: once
j_call: TRBJ2-7
v_call: TRBV5-1
cdr3_aa: CASSLTGQVTYEQYF
cdr3_nt: TGCGCCAGCAGCTTGACGGGACAGGTGACCTACGAGCAGTACTTC

d_call: TRBD1
clone_size: NA
j_call: TRBJ1-2
v_call: TRBV15
cdr3_aa: CATSRFGTGTESSGYTF
cdr3_nt: TGTGCCACCAGCAGATTCGGTACCGGGACAGAATCTAGTGGCTACACCTTC

d_call: TRBD1
clone_size: NA
j_call: TRBJ2-7
v_call: TRBV4-1
cdr3_aa: CASSQADRDSYEQYF
cdr3_nt: TGCGCCAGCAGCCAGGCAGACAGGGACTCCTACGAGCAGTACTTC

d_call: NA
clone_size: NA
j_call: TRBJ1-5
v_call: TRBV5-5
cdr3_aa: CASSSGISNQPQHF
cdr3_nt: TGTGCCAGCAGCTCGGGGATTAGCAATCAGCCCCAGCATTTT

d_call: TRBD2
clone_size: NA
j_call: TRBJ2-7
v_call: TRBV15
cdr3_aa: CATSREVLAGAVQYF
cdr3_nt: TGTGCCACCAGCAGGGAAGTACTAGCGGGAGCGGTTCAGTACTTC

d_call: TRBD1
clone_size: NA
j_call: TRBJ1-2
v_call: TRBV5-1
cdr3_aa: CASSPTDRVPPYGYTF
cdr3_nt: TGCGCCAGCAGCCCCACCGACAGGGTCCCCCCTTATGGCTACACCTTC

d_call: TRBD2
clone_size: few
j_call: TRBJ2-7
v_call: TRBV9
cdr3_aa: CASSASGGFYEQYF
cdr3_nt: TGTGCCAGCAGCGCTAGCGGGGGGTTCTACGAGCAGTACTTC

d_call: NA
clone_size: few
j_call: TRBJ1-2
v_call: TRBV5-6
cdr3_aa: CASSLGQNYGYTF
cdr3_nt: TGTGCCAGCAGCTTGGGACAGAACTATGGCTACACCTTC

d_call: NA
clone_size: few
j_call: TRBJ2-2
v_call: TRBV13
cdr3_aa: CASSLFPTGGSTGELFF
cdr3_nt: TGTGCCAGCAGCTTATTCCCTACCGGGGGATCCACCGGGGAGCTGTTTTTT

d_call: NA
clone_size: once
j_call: TRBJ1-2
v_call: TRBV5-4
cdr3_aa: CASSPGTNGYTF
cdr3_nt: TGTGCCAGCAGCCCGGGGACAAATGGCTACACCTTC

d_call: NA
clone_size: NA
j_call: TRBJ2-1
v_call: TRBV10-3
cdr3_aa: CAISEKRSYNEQFF
cdr3_nt: TGTGCCATCAGTGAAAAGAGGTCCTACAATGAGCAGTTCTTC

d_call: NA
clone_size: NA
j_call: TRBJ2-6
v_call: TRBV7-8
cdr3_aa: CASSPFISGANVLTF
cdr3_nt: TGTGCCAGCAGCCCTTTTATCTCTGGGGCCAACGTCCTGACTTTC

d_call: NA
clone_size: once
j_call: TRBJ2-3
v_call: TRBV27
cdr3_aa: CASSLEQPSTDTQYF
cdr3_nt: TGTGCCAGCAGTTTGGAACAGCCCAGCACAGATACGCAGTATTTT

d_call: NA
clone_size: once
j_call: TRBJ2-3
v_call: TRBV29-1
cdr3_aa: CSVSGGPESQYF
cdr3_nt: TGCAGCGTTTCCGGGGGACCCGAGTCGCAGTATTTT

d_call: TRBD1
clone_size: NA
j_call: TRBJ2-7
v_call: TRBV6-5
cdr3_aa: CASSSGETGWYEQYF
cdr3_nt: TGTGCCAGCAGTTCAGGGGAGACAGGGTGGTACGAGCAGTACTTC

d_call: NA
clone_size: NA
j_call: TRBJ2-3
v_call: TRBV11-2
cdr3_aa: CASSFKPTGDTQYF
cdr3_nt: TGTGCCAGCAGCTTCAAACCCACAGGGGATACGCAGTATTTT

d_call: NA
clone_size: NA
j_call: TRBJ2-1
v_call: TRBV21-1
cdr3_aa: CASSPPTGEGVDEQFF
cdr3_nt: TGTGCCAGCAGCCCGCCGACAGGGGAAGGCGTCGATGAGCAGTTCTTC

d_call: NA
clone_size: once
j_call: TRBJ1-4
v_call: TRBV6-5
cdr3_aa: CASRKAGSTNEKLFF
cdr3_nt: TGTGCCAGCAGAAAAGCGGGGAGCACTAATGAAAAACTGTTTTTT

d_call: NA
clone_size: NA
j_call: TRBJ1-3
v_call: TRBV15
cdr3_aa: CATSREKQATSGNTIYF
cdr3_nt: TGTGCCACCAGCAGAGAGAAACAGGCCACCTCTGGAAACACCATATATTTT

d_call: TRBD1
clone_size: NA
j_call: TRBJ1-1
v_call: TRBV6-1
cdr3_aa: CASRGTVRNTEAFF
cdr3_nt: TGTGCCAGCAGGGGGACAGTGAGGAACACTGAAGCTTTCTTT

d_call: TRBD1
clone_size: NA
j_call: TRBJ1-2
v_call: TRBV5-6
cdr3_aa: CASSLRQGPGYTF
cdr3_nt: TGTGCCAGCAGCTTGAGACAGGGTCCTGGCTACACCTTC

d_call: TRBD1
clone_size: NA
j_call: TRBJ2-3
v_call: TRBV5-8
cdr3_aa: CASSSRTGSTDTQYF
cdr3_nt: TGTGCCAGCAGCTCCAGGACAGGGTCCACAGATACGCAGTATTTT

d_call: TRBD1
clone_size: few
j_call: TRBJ1-4
v_call: TRBV25-1
cdr3_aa: CASGRGQGFEKLFF
cdr3_nt: TGTGCCAGCGGCCGGGGACAGGGTTTTGAAAAACTGTTTTTT

d_call: NA
clone_size: NA
j_call: TRBJ1-1
v_call: TRBV18
cdr3_aa: CASSGGLNTEAFF
cdr3_nt: TGTGCCAGCTCGGGGGGACTGAACACTGAAGCTTTCTTT

d_call: NA
clone_size: NA
j_call: TRBJ2-1
v_call: TRBV5-1
cdr3_aa: CASSLSVGAYNEQFF
cdr3_nt: TGCGCCAGCAGCTTGTCAGTGGGAGCTTACAATGAGCAGTTCTTC

d_call: NA
clone_size: NA
j_call: TRBJ2-7
v_call: TRBV7-9
cdr3_aa: CASSLSGGLGYEQYF
cdr3_nt: TGTGCCAGCAGCTTAAGTGGCGGTTTGGGCTACGAGCAGTACTTC

d_call: NA
clone_size: NA
j_call: TRBJ2-7
v_call: TRBV7-8
cdr3_aa: CASSLDLADSYEQYF
cdr3_nt: TGTGCCAGCAGCTTAGATTTAGCGGACTCCTACGAGCAGTACTTC

d_call: TRBD1
clone_size: once
j_call: TRBJ2-1
v_call: TRBV2
cdr3_aa: CASSESAGQGGFDNEQFF
cdr3_nt: TGTGCCAGCAGTGAATCTGCCGGCCAAGGGGGCTTTGACAATGAGCAGTTCTTC

d_call: TRBD1
clone_size: NA
j_call: TRBJ1-4
v_call: TRBV4-1
cdr3_aa: CASSQGLTGVGWELFF
cdr3_nt: TGCGCCAGCAGCCAAGGCCTGACAGGGGTCGGGTGGGAACTGTTTTTT

d_call: TRBD2
clone_size: NA
j_call: TRBJ2-1
v_call: TRBV5-8
cdr3_aa: CASTLGTSGVNEQFF
cdr3_nt: TGTGCCAGCACCCTCGGGACTAGCGGGGTTAATGAGCAGTTCTTC

d_call: TRBD1
clone_size: NA
j_call: TRBJ2-5
v_call: TRBV6-1
cdr3_aa: CASRGIQGNQETQYF
cdr3_nt: TGTGCCAGCAGGGGAATACAGGGGAACCAAGAGACCCAGTACTTC

d_call: NA
clone_size: NA
j_call: TRBJ2-5
v_call: TRBV19
cdr3_aa: CASSIDHANRVETQYF
cdr3_nt: TGTGCCAGTAGTATAGATCACGCCAACAGGGTGGAGACCCAGTACTTC

d_call: TRBD1
clone_size: few
j_call: TRBJ1-2
v_call: TRBV6-1
cdr3_aa: CASKQSGQGIYGYTF
cdr3_nt: TGTGCCAGCAAACAATCGGGACAGGGCATCTATGGCTACACCTTC

d_call: NA
clone_size: NA
j_call: TRBJ1-5
v_call: TRBV9
cdr3_aa: CASSVTQENQPQHF
cdr3_nt: TGTGCCAGCAGCGTAACGCAGGAAAATCAGCCCCAGCATTTT